A selection of T cell receptor beta chains follows, all from one sample in a study of T cell responses to AZD1222 COVID-19 vaccine. TCRdb keeps only in-frame clones here, not all; method: immunoSEQ multiplex PCR. The sample has approximately 44,000 clones, 80% seen once. This specimen consisted of peripheral blood, obtained on day 0 of AZD1222 vaccination. The receptor source for this set is an adult in good health. The CDR3 runs from the conserved cysteine through the conserved F or W. D genes are given only for firm matches. Size values are once, few and many counts, or a class for expanded clones, and some rows have none.

.	.	TRBV7-2	TRBJ2-2	CASSFSANTGELFF	TGTGCCAGCAGCTTTAGCGCGAACACCGGGGAGCTGTTTTTT
once	.	TRBV30	TRBJ1-1	CAWSGDRDGTLGAEAFF	TGTGCCTGGAGTGGGGATCGGGACGGGACTTTGGGTGCTGAAGCTTTCTTT
.	.	TRBV7-9	TRBJ2-7	CASRLSSYEQYF	TGTGCCAGCAGGTTGAGTTCCTACGAGCAGTACTTC
.	.	TRBV12-3/TRBV12-4	TRBJ2-5	CASSSQETQYF	TGTGCCAGCAGTTCCCAGGAGACCCAGTACTTC
.	TRBD1	TRBV27	TRBJ2-7	CASTPRQGYEQYF	TGTGCCAGCACCCCACGACAGGGCTACGAGCAGTACTTC
.	.	TRBV24-1	TRBJ2-5	CATSDFSPGGDTETQYF	TGTGCCACCAGTGATTTCTCTCCGGGGGGCGATACGGAGACCCAGTACTTC
.	.	TRBV7-7	TRBJ2-5	CASSLASGEETQYF	TGTGCTAGCAGCTTAGCGTCCGGGGAGGAGACCCAGTACTTC
.	TRBD2	TRBV30	TRBJ2-1	CAWTLAGGITEQFF	TGTGCCTGGACACTGGCGGGGGGCATCACTGAGCAGTTCTTC
.	.	TRBV12-5	TRBJ2-3	CASGLASTDTQYF	TGTGCTAGTGGTTTGGCCAGCACAGATACGCAGTATTTT
.	TRBD1	TRBV2	TRBJ2-7	CASSGFGTGAYEQYF	TGTGCCAGCAGTGGCTTTGGGACAGGGGCCTACGAGCAGTACTTC
.	.	TRBV19	TRBJ2-2	CASSISRQSGELFF	TGTGCCAGTAGTATATCCAGACAAAGCGGGGAGCTGTTTTTT
.	.	TRBV2	TRBJ2-7	CASLRTESSYEQYF	TGTGCCAGCCTCAGGACTGAGAGCTCCTACGAGCAGTACTTC
.	.	TRBV6-2/TRBV6-3	TRBJ2-5	CASSHSATRRETQYF	TGTGCCAGCAGTCACTCAGCTACTAGGCGCGAGACCCAGTACTTC
.	.	TRBV11-2	TRBJ2-3	CASSFPPRDTQYF	TGTGCCAGCAGCTTCCCCCCCAGGGATACGCAGTATTTT
.	TRBD1	TRBV11-3	TRBJ2-5	CASSSGGKETQYF	TGTGCCAGCAGCTCAGGGGGAAAAGAGACCCAGTACTTC
.	.	TRBV28	TRBJ2-1	CASSFLWGTAREGEQFF	TGTGCCAGCAGTTTCCTATGGGGGACTGCGCGAGAGGGTGAGCAGTTCTTC
.	.	TRBV6-5	TRBJ1-1	CASKGETEAFF	TGTGCCAGCAAGGGGGAGACTGAAGCTTTCTTT
.	.	TRBV7-3	TRBJ2-7	CASSSYGGEQYF	TGTGCCAGCAGCTCGTATGGGGGTGAGCAGTACTTC
.	.	TRBV6-5	TRBJ1-5	CASSKQVNQPQHF	TGTGCCAGCAGTAAACAGGTCAATCAGCCCCAGCATTTT
.	.	TRBV28	TRBJ1-1	CAARLRIRGRVNTEAFF	TGTGCCGCACGATTAAGGATACGTGGTAGGGTGAACACTGAAGCTTTCTTT
.	TRBD2	TRBV5-4	TRBJ2-5	CASSSLLAGTPETQYF	TGTGCCAGCAGCTCCCTCCTAGCGGGGACCCCAGAGACCCAGTACTTC
.	TRBD2	TRBV7-8	TRBJ2-2	CASSLGPGGGELFF	TGTGCCAGCAGCCTGGGGCCGGGAGGCGGGGAGCTGTTTTTT
.	.	TRBV7-9	TRBJ1-3	CASSLPNRASDF	TGTGCCAGCAGCTTACCCAACCGGGCATCGGATTTT
.	TRBD1	TRBV2	TRBJ2-1	CASSRDRRSNEQFF	TGTGCCAGCAGCCGGGACAGAAGGTCCAATGAGCAGTTCTTC
.	.	TRBV6-1	TRBJ1-4	CASSEAWGQGNEKLFF	TGTGCCAGCAGTGAAGCTTGGGGGCAGGGTAATGAAAAACTGTTTTTT
.	.	TRBV6-5	TRBJ1-1	CASSYSGGQGTEAFF	TGTGCCAGCAGTTACTCGGGGGGTCAGGGCACTGAAGCTTTCTTT
few	TRBD2	TRBV2	TRBJ2-5	CASTEQRGGETQYF	TGTGCCAGCACTGAGCAACGGGGGGGAGAGACCCAGTACTTC
few	.	TRBV2	TRBJ1-1	CASDLNTEAFF	TGTGCCAGCGACCTGAACACTGAAGCTTTCTTT
.	.	TRBV7-7	TRBJ1-4	CASSLEAGSEKLFF	TGTGCCAGCAGCTTAGAGGCCGGGAGTGAAAAACTGTTTTTT
.	TRBD1	TRBV2	TRBJ2-1	CASRKDRVGWNEQFF	TGTGCCAGCAGGAAGGACAGGGTTGGGTGGAATGAGCAGTTCTTC
.	.	TRBV7-2	TRBJ1-1	CASSTRGITEAFF	TGTGCCAGCAGCACTAGGGGGATCACCGAAGCTTTCTTT
.	TRBD1	TRBV24-1	TRBJ1-5	CATSDQQGGNQPQHF	TGTGCCACCAGTGATCAACAGGGGGGCAATCAGCCCCAGCATTTT
.	.	TRBV27	TRBJ2-7	CASSYLSGAPEQYF	TGTGCCAGCAGCTACTTATCGGGGGCGCCCGAGCAGTACTTC
.	.	TRBV5-4	TRBJ2-2	CASSPGPSPNTGELFF	TGTGCCAGCAGCCCCGGCCCGAGCCCAAACACCGGGGAGCTGTTTTTT
.	.	TRBV29-1	TRBJ1-2	CSVEGKRSNYGYTF	TGCAGCGTTGAAGGGAAGCGATCTAACTATGGCTACACCTTC
.	TRBD2	TRBV7-2	TRBJ2-3	CASSPSGARTDTQYF	TGTGCCAGCAGCCCTAGCGGGGCTCGCACAGATACGCAGTATTTT
.	.	TRBV29-1	TRBJ1-1	CSVQGRVGLANTEAFF	TGCAGCGTTCAAGGAAGAGTGGGGCTTGCGAACACTGAAGCTTTCTTT
.	.	TRBV9	TRBJ2-3	CASNKMGDHTDTQYF	TGTGCCAGCAACAAGATGGGGGACCACACAGATACGCAGTATTTT
.	.	TRBV2	TRBJ2-7	CASRGDATYEQYF	TGTGCCAGCCGAGGGGACGCAACCTACGAGCAGTACTTC
.	.	TRBV21-1	TRBJ2-7	CASSNLGSYEQYF	TGTGCCAGCAGCAATCTGGGCAGCTACGAGCAGTACTTC
few	.	TRBV5-1	TRBJ2-1	CASSLGGHGSGNEQFF	TGCGCCAGCAGCTTGGGGGGCCACGGCTCGGGCAATGAGCAGTTCTTC
.	.	TRBV5-6	TRBJ1-5	CASSLTGDQPQHF	TGTGCCAGCAGCTTGACTGGTGATCAGCCCCAGCATTTT
few	.	TRBV19	TRBJ1-5	CASSLSFGQQPQHF	TGTGCCAGTAGTCTCTCTTTCGGTCAGCAGCCCCAGCATTTT
.	.	TRBV2	TRBJ2-2	CASTNRTIMNTGELFF	TGTGCCAGCACGAACCGGACTATAATGAACACCGGGGAGCTGTTTTTT
.	.	TRBV29-1	TRBJ2-7	CSVPGAHFYEQYF	TGCAGCGTGCCCGGGGCCCACTTCTACGAGCAGTACTTC
.	.	TRBV5-4	TRBJ2-5	CASSATGKEETQYF	TGTGCCAGCAGCGCCACAGGGAAAGAAGAGACCCAGTACTTC
.	.	TRBV18	TRBJ2-1	CASSLSTNEQFF	TGTGCCAGCTCACTCAGTACCAATGAGCAGTTCTTC
few	.	TRBV19	TRBJ2-2	CASSTGRTGELFF	TGTGCCAGTAGTACAGGGCGGACCGGGGAGCTGTTTTTT
once	TRBD1	TRBV28	TRBJ2-7	CASSPPGQGANREQYF	TGTGCCAGCTCCCCTCCGGGACAGGGGGCCAACCGGGAGCAGTACTTC
.	.	TRBV6-5	TRBJ1-1	CASSYDWNTEAFF	TGTGCCAGCAGTTACGACTGGAACACTGAAGCTTTCTTT
.	.	TRBV6-5	TRBJ2-7	CASSYSLFRDEQYF	TGTGCCAGCAGTTACTCGCTTTTTAGAGACGAGCAGTACTTC
.	.	TRBV5-5	TRBJ2-3	CASSWEGVTDTQYF	TGTGCCAGCAGCTGGGAGGGGGTCACGGATACGCAGTATTTT
.	TRBD1	TRBV11-2	TRBJ2-1	CASSLGQGSYNEQFF	TGTGCCAGCAGCCTAGGACAGGGATCCTACAATGAGCAGTTCTTC
.	TRBD1	TRBV4-2	TRBJ2-2	CASSRLPGTGANTGELFF	TGTGCCAGCAGCCGACTTCCGGGGACAGGAGCTAACACCGGGGAGCTGTTTTTT
.	.	TRBV12-3/TRBV12-4	TRBJ1-1	CASSLGGNTEAFF	TGTGCCAGCAGTTTAGGGGGTAACACTGAAGCTTTCTTT
.	TRBD1	TRBV5-1	TRBJ1-2	CASSLGGENGYTF	TGCGCCAGCAGCTTAGGGGGCGAGAATGGCTACACCTTC